A selection of T cell receptor beta chains follows, all from one sample in a study of blood T cell repertoires in COVID-19. Repertoires were generated with immunoSEQ multiplex PCR, while TCRdb's copy carries only in-frame clones and drops some. Found here are over 200,000 clones, about nine tenths of them singletons; the top ten hold 4%. Material for sequencing was peripheral blood. Source of these receptors: a man aged 60 to 75 who had recovered from COVID-19. CDR3s include the opening cysteine and the closing phenylalanine or tryptophan. A D gene is named only where the DNA matches it firmly. Where a row states a size, it is once, few, many or the class of an expanded clone; other rows omit it.

clone_size | j_call | d_call | v_call | cdr3_aa | cdr3_nt
- | TRBJ1-2 | TRBD1 | TRBV27 | CASSSRGRSYYGYTF | TGTGCCAGCAGTTCCAGGGGGCGCTCTTACTATGGCTACACCTTC
- | TRBJ2-3 | TRBD2 | TRBV7-6 | CASSWASGSNTDTQYF | TGTGCCAGCAGTTGGGCTAGCGGGAGTAACACAGATACGCAGTATTTT
- | TRBJ2-1 | TRBD2 | TRBV19 | CASSSSGGASYNEQFF | TGTGCCAGTAGTAGTAGCGGGGGGGCCTCCTACAATGAGCAGTTCTTC
- | TRBJ2-7 | TRBD2 | TRBV9 | CASSPSGGAFYEQYF | TGTGCCAGCAGCCCTAGCGGGGGGGCCTTCTACGAGCAGTACTTC
- | TRBJ1-1 | - | TRBV14 | CASSQRPEIEAFF | TGTGCCAGCAGCCAGCGACCGGAGATCGAAGCTTTCTTT
few | TRBJ2-1 | - | TRBV3-1/TRBV3-2 | CASSQDWGGARTEQFF | TGTGCCAGCAGCCAAGATTGGGGGGGGGCCCGAACTGAGCAGTTCTTC
- | TRBJ2-3 | - | TRBV5-4 | CASSLKLGLGGTDTQYF | TGTGCCAGCAGCTTGAAACTGGGACTGGGAGGCACAGATACGCAGTATTTT
- | TRBJ2-1 | TRBD1 | TRBV5-1 | CATSRDSYNEQFF | TGCGCCACCTCCCGGGACAGCTACAATGAGCAGTTCTTC
- | TRBJ2-7 | - | TRBV4-1 | CASSQGRSYEQYF | TGCGCCAGCAGCCAAGGGAGGTCCTACGAGCAGTACTTC
- | TRBJ2-5 | - | TRBV29-1 | CSVETAKGVETQYF | TGCAGCGTTGAAACAGCCAAAGGGGTGGAGACCCAGTACTTC
- | TRBJ1-5 | - | TRBV21-1 | CASSKGHGETGGSQPQHF | TGTGCCAGCAGCAAAGGACATGGGGAGACAGGGGGAAGTCAGCCCCAGCATTTT
- | TRBJ1-2 | TRBD1 | TRBV7-9 | CASSYRDSFYGYTF | TGTGCCAGCAGTTACCGGGACAGCTTCTATGGCTACACCTTC
- | TRBJ2-2 | - | TRBV4-1 | CASSQGAVNTGELFF | TGCGCCAGCAGCCAAGGTGCAGTTAACACCGGGGAGCTGTTTTTT
- | TRBJ1-5 | - | TRBV11-2 | CASSLGARPNQPQHF | TGTGCCAGCAGCTTAGGGGCACGGCCGAATCAGCCCCAGCATTTT
- | TRBJ1-4 | TRBD1 | TRBV7-6 | CASSPRDRGGEKLFF | TGTGCCAGCAGCCCCCGGGACAGGGGAGGCGAAAAACTGTTTTTT
- | TRBJ1-2 | - | TRBV7-2 | CASSSPLEFGYTF | TGTGCCAGCAGCTCCCCCTTGGAGTTTGGCTACACCTTC
- | TRBJ1-3 | - | TRBV5-1 | CASSPTTPISGNTIYF | TGCGCCAGCAGCCCAACGACACCTATCTCTGGAAACACCATATATTTT
- | TRBJ2-6 | TRBD1 | TRBV5-1 | CASRTGGSGANVLTF | TGCGCCAGCAGAACAGGGGGCTCTGGGGCCAACGTCCTGACTTTC
- | TRBJ1-1 | - | TRBV7-9 | CASGGALNTEAFF | TGTGCCAGCGGAGGGGCCCTGAACACTGAAGCTTTCTTT
- | TRBJ2-5 | - | TRBV7-2 | CASSSGPLDPETQYF | TGTGCCAGCAGCTCCGGCCCTCTAGACCCAGAGACCCAGTACTTC
- | TRBJ2-1 | TRBD2 | TRBV11-3 | CASSLAGLAGGGEQFF | TGTGCCAGCAGCTTAGCCGGACTAGCGGGGGGCGGTGAGCAGTTCTTC
- | TRBJ2-5 | - | TRBV9 | CASSVGGVQETQYF | TGTGCCAGCAGCGTCGGCGGTGTCCAAGAGACCCAGTACTTC
- | TRBJ2-7 | TRBD1 | TRBV6-5 | CALGTGSYEQYF | TGTGCCCTCGGGACAGGGTCCTACGAGCAGTACTTC
- | TRBJ2-1 | TRBD1 | TRBV7-2 | CASRATGQGAFNEQFF | TGTGCCAGCAGAGCTACGGGACAGGGGGCCTTCAATGAGCAGTTCTTC
- | TRBJ1-2 | TRBD1 | TRBV20-1 | CSASEGAYGYTF | TGCAGTGCTAGTGAGGGGGCTTATGGCTACACCTTC